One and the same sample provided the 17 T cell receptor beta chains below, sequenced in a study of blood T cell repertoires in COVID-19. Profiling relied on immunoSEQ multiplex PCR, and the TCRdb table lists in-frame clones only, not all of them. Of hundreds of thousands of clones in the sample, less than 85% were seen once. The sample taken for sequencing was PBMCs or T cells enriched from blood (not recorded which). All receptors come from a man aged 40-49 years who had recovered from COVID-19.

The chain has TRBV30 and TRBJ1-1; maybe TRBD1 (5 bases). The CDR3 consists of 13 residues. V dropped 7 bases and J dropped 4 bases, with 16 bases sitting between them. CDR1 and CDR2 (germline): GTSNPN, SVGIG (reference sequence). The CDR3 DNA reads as TGTGCCTTGGAAAAGGGGTTAGGCACTGAAGCTTTCTTT. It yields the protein CALEKGLGTEAFF.

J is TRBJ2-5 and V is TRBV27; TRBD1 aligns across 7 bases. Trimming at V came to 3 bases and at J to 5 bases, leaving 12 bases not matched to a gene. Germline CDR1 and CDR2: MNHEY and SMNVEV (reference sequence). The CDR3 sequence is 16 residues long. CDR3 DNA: TGTGCCAGCAGTTTTATGGGACCCCAGACAGGGGAGACCCAGTACTTC. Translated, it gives CASSFMGPQTGETQYF.

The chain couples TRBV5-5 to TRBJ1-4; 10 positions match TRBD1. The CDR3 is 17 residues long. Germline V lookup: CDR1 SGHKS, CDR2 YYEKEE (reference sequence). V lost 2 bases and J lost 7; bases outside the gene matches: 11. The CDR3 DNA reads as TGTGCCAGCAGCTTATCCCTCACCGGGACAGGGGCTGAAAAACTGTTTTTT. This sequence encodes CASSLSLTGTGAEKLFF.

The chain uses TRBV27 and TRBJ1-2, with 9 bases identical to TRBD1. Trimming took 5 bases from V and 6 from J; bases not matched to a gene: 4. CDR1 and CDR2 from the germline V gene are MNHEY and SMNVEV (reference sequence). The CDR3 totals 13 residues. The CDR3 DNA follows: TGTGCCAGCAGTAGGGACAGGGACCATGGCTACACCTTC. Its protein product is CASSRDRDHGYTF.

The CDR3 loop reads CASSEGGRGYNEQFF. CDR3 in DNA: TGTGCCAGCAGTGAAGGCGGGAGAGGCTACAATGAGCAGTTCTTC. J is TRBJ2-1 and V is TRBV25-1; 7 nucleotides match TRBD2. The V gene end was trimmed by 2 bases and the J gene end by 3 bases; junction bases not matched to a gene: 4. Germline V CDR1 and CDR2: MGHDK, SYGVNS. CDR3 length equals 15 residues.

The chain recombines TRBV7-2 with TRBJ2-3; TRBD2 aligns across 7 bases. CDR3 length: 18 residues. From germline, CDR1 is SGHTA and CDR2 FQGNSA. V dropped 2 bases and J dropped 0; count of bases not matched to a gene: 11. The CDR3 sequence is CASSLIGSGSTSTDTQYF. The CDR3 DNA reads TGTGCCAGCAGCTTAATAGGTAGCGGGTCGACTAGCACAGATACGCAGTATTTT.

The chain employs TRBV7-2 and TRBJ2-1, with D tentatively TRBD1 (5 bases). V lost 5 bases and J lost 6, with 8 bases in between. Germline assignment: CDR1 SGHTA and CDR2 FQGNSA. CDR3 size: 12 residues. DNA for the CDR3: TGTGCCAGCAGCCCAGGGTTCAATGAGCAGTTCTTC. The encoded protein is CASSPGFNEQFF.

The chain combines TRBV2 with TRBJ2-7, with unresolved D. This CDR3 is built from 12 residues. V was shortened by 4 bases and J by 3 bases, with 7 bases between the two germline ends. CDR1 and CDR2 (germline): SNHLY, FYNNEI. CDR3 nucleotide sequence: TGTGCCAGCAGTGGACAAGACTACGAGCAGTACTTC. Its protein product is CASSGQDYEQYF.

For the CDR3, the DNA is TGTGCCAGCAACCGAGGGAGGTCTCGCACCGGGGAGCTGTTTTTT. Translation gives CASNRGRSRTGELFF. The rearrangement joins TRBV6-5 to TRBJ2-2; D is possibly TRBD2 (6 bases). The length of the CDR3 is 15 residues. Germline loops: CDR1 MNHEY, CDR2 SVGAGI. Between the trimmed V and J ends, which lost 7 bases and 4 bases, there was a span of 16 bases.

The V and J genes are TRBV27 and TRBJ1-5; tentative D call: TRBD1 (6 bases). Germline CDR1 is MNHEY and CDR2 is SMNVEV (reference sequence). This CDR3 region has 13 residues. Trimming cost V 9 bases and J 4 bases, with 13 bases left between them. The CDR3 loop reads CASSDSFNQPQHF. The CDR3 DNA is TGTGCCAGTTCGGACAGCTTTAATCAGCCCCAGCATTTT.

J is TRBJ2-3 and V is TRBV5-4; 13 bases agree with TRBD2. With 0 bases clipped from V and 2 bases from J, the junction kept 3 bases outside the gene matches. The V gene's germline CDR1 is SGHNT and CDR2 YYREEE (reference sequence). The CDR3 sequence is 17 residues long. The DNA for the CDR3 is TGTGCCAGCAGCTTGGTACTAGCGGGAGGGAACACAGATACGCAGTATTTT. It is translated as CASSLVLAGGNTDTQYF.

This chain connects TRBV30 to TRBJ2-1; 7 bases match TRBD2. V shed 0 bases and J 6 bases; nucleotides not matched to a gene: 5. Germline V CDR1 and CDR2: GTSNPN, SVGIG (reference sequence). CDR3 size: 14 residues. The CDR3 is CAWSVRDYANEQFF. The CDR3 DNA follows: TGTGCCTGGAGTGTACGGGACTACGCCAATGAGCAGTTCTTC.

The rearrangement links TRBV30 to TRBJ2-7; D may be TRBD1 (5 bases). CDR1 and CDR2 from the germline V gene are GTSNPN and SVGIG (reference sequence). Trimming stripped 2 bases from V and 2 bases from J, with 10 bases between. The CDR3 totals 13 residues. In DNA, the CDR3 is TGTGCCTGGAGTTGGGGCGAAACCTACGAGCAGTACTTC. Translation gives CAWSWGETYEQYF.

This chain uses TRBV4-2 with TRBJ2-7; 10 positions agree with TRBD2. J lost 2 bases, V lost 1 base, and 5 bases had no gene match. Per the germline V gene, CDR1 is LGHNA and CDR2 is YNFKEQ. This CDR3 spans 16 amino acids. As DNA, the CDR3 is TGTGCCAGCAGCCAAGCGGGTACTAGCGGGGCCTACGAGCAGTACTTC. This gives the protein CASSQAGTSGAYEQYF.

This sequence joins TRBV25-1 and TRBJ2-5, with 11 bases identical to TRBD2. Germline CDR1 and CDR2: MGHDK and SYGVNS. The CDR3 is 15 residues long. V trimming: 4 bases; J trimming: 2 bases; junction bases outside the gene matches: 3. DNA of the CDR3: TGTGCCAGCAGTGGACTAGCGGGACCTCAAGAGACCCAGTACTTC. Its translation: CASSGLAGPQETQYF. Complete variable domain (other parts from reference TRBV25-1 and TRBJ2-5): EADIYQTPRYLVIGTGKKITLECSQTMGHDKMYWYQQDPGMELHLIHYSYGVNSTEKGDLSSESTVSRIRTEHFPLTLESARPSHTSQYLCASSGLAGPQETQYFGPGTRLLVL.

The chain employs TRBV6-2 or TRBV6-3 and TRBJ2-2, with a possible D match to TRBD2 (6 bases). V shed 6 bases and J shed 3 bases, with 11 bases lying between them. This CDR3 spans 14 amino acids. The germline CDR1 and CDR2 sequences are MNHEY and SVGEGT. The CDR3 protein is CASSSGGYTGELFF. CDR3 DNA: TGTGCCAGCAGCAGCGGAGGGTACACCGGGGAGCTGTTTTTT.

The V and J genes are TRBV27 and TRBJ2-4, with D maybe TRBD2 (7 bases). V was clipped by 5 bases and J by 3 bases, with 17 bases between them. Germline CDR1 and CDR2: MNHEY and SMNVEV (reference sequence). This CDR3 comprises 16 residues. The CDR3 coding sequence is TGTGCCAGCAGTACCCTGTCCGGGGGGCTCAAAAACATTCAGTACTTC. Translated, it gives CASSTLSGGLKNIQYF.